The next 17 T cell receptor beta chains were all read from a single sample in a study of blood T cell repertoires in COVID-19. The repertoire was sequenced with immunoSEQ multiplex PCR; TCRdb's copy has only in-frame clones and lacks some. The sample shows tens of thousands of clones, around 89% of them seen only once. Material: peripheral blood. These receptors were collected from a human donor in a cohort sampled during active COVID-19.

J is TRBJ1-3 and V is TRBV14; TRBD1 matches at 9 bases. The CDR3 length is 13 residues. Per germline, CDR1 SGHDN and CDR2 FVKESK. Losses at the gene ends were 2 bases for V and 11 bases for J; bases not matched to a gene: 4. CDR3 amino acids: CASSQTRQGAIYF. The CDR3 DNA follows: TGTGCCAGCAGCCAAACTCGACAGGGGGCCATATATTTT.

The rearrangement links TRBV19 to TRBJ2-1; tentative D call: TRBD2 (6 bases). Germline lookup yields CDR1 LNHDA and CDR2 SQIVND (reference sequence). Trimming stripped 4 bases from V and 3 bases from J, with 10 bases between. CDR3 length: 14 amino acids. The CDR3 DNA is TGTGCCAGTAGTAGGGGAGGAGGCTACAATGAGCAGTTCTTC. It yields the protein CASSRGGGYNEQFF.

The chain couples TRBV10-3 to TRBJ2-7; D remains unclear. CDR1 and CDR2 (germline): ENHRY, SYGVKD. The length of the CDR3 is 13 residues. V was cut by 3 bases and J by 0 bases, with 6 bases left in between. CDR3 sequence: CAISEASSYEQYF. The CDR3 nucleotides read TGTGCCATCAGTGAAGCATCCTCCTACGAGCAGTACTTC.

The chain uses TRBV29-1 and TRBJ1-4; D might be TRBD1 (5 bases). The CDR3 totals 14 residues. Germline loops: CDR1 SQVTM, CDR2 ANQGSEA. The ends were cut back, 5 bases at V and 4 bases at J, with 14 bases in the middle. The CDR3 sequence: CSVNVWGGNEKLFF. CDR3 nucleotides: TGCAGCGTTAATGTTTGGGGGGGTAATGAAAAACTGTTTTTT.

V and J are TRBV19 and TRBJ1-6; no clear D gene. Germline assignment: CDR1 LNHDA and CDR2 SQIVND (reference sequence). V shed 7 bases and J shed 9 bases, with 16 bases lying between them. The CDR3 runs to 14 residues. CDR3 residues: CASKGIGVGSPLHF. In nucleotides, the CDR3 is TGTGCCAGTAAAGGTATCGGGGTCGGTTCACCCCTCCACTTT.

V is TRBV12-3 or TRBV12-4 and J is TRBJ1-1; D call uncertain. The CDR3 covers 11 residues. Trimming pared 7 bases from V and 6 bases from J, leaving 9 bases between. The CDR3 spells CASIGGPEAFF. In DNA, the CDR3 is TGTGCCAGCATAGGAGGCCCTGAAGCTTTCTTT.

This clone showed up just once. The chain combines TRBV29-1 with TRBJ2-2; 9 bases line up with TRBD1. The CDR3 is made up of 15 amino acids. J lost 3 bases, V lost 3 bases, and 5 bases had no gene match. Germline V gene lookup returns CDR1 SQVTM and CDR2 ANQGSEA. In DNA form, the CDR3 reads TGCAGCGTTGACGGGGACAGGGAGGACACCGGGGAGCTGTTTTTT. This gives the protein CSVDGDREDTGELFF.

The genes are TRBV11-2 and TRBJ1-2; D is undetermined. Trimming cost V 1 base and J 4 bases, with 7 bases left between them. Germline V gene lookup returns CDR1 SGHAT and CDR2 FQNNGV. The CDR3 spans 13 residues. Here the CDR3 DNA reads TGTGCCAGCAGCTTAGCGAGAACCTATGGCTACACCTTC. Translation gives CASSLARTYGYTF.

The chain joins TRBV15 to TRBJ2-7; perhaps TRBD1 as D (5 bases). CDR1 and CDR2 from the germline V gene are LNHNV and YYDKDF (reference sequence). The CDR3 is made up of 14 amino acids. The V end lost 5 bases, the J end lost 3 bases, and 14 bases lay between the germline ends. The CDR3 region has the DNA TGTGCCACCAGCTTGGGGCTGATAGACTACGAGCAGTACTTC. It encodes CATSLGLIDYEQYF.

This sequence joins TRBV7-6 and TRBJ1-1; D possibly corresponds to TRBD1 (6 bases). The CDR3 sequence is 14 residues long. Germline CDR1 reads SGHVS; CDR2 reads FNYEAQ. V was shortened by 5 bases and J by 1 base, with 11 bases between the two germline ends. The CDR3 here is CASSDRTANTEAFF. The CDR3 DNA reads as TGTGCCAGCAGCGACCGGACAGCGAACACTGAAGCTTTCTTT.

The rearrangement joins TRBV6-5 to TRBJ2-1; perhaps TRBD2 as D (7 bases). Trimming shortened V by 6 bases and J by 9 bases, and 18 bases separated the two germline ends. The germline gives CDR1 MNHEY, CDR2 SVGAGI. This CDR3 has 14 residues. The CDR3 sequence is CASSARGRDGEQFF. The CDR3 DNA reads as TGTGCCAGCAGCGCGCGGGGGCGGGACGGTGAGCAGTTCTTC.

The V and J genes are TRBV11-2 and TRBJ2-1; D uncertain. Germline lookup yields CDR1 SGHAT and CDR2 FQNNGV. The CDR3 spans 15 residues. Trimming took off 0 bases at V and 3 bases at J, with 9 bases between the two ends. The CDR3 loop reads CASSLDRRFYNEQFF. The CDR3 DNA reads TGTGCCAGCAGCTTAGACCGGAGATTCTACAATGAGCAGTTCTTC. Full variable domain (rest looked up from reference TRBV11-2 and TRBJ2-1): EAGVAQSPRYKIIEKRQSVAFWCNPISGHATLYWYQQILGQGPKLLIQFQNNGVVDDSQLPKDRFSAERLKGVDSTLKIQPAKLEDSAVYLCASSLDRRFYNEQFFGPGTRLTVL.

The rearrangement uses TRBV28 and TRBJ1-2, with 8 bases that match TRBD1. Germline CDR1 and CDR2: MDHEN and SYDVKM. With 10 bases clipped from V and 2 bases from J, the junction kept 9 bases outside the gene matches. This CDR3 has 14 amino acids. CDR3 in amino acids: CATPRTGSNYGYTF. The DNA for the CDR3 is TGTGCCACTCCGAGGACAGGGAGCAACTATGGCTACACCTTC.

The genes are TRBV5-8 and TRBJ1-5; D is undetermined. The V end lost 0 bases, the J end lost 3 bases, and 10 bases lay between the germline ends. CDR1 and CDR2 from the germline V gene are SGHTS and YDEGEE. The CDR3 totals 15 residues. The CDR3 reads CASSLAGVLNQPQHF. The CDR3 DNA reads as TGTGCCAGCAGCTTGGCCGGGGTACTCAATCAGCCCCAGCATTTT.

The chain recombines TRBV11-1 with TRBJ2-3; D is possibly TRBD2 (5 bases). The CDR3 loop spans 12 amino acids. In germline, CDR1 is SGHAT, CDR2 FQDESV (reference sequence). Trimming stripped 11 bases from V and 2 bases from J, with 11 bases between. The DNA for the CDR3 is TGTGCCGTGAGCGACTACACAGATACGCAGTATTTT. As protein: CAVSDYTDTQYF.

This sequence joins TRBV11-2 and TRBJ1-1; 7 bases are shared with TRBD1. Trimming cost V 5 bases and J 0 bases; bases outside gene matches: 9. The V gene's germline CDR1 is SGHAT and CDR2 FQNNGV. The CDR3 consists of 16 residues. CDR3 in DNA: TGTGCCAGCAGCCCGATGACAGGGACCATGAACACTGAAGCTTTCTTT. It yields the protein CASSPMTGTMNTEAFF.

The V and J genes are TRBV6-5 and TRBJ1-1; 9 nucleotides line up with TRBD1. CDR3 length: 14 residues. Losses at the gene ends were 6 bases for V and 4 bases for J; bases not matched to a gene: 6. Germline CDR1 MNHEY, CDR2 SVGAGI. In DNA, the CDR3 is TGTGCCAGCAGGATGGGACAGGGCTTCACTGAAGCTTTCTTT. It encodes CASRMGQGFTEAFF.